This T cell receptor (beta chain) was identified during a study of T-cell reconstitution after alpha-beta-depleted transplantation in children. Unique molecular identifiers featured in how the TCRbeta library was prepared. TCRdb used MiXCR to reprocess the PCR reads, holding one entry per CDR3 protein. The sample lists around 100,000 distinct CDR3 sequences; approximately 10% were seen once. CDR1 is MDHEN, CDR2 SYDVKM, per germline. There are 14 residues in the CDR3. V lost 7 bases and J lost 6, with 17 bases in between. Study-level results: As was reported, about two months after transplant, alpha-beta T cells came from several hundred expanded graft clones. One year after transplant, T-cell counts and diversity came mostly from newly produced T cells.

For this clonotype: The antigen remains undetermined.

This clonotype was sampled from a boy aged 2 to 9 with acute lymphoblastic leukemia, due to receive a stem cell transplant. The sequences come from PBMCs, collected before TCRalphabeta/CD19-depleted stem cell transplant. The rearrangement links TRBV28 to TRBJ2-3; possibly TRBD1 for D (6 bases). CDR3 amino acids: CASIQGSLTDTQYF. The CDR3 DNA reads as TGTGCCAGCATACAGGGTTCCCTCACGGATACGCAGTATTTT. Full variable domain (remainder filled in from reference TRBV28 and TRBJ2-3): DVKVTQSSRYLVKRTGEKVFLECVQDMDHENMFWYRQDPGLGLRLIYFSYDVKMKEKGDIPEGYSVSREKKERFSLILESASTNQTSMYLCASIQGSLTDTQYFGPGTRLTVL.